One sample yielded the 11 T cell receptor beta chains listed below, sequenced in a study of metastatic and nonmetastatic thyroid tumors. TCRdb re-analyzed the PCR reads using MiXCR. The table lists around 20,000 clones, approximately 9.9% of them singletons. Patients underwent thyroid surgery, and none had received any treatment before it. Specimen: blood. These receptor sequences come from a female donor with papillary thyroid cancer or a benign thyroid nodule (not recorded which). Some clones in this sample may be carry-over from other donors' samples.

This clone was counted ten times or more. The chain employs TRBV5-1 and TRBJ2-6, with D possibly matching TRBD1 (5 bases). The germline CDR1 and CDR2 sequences are SGHRS and YFSETQ. V lost 4 bases to trimming and J lost 0 bases, with 8 bases between them. This CDR3 is built from 15 residues. DNA of the CDR3: TGCGCCAGCAGCCCAGGGAACTCTGGGGCCAACGTCCTGACTTTC. Translating it yields CASSPGNSGANVLTF.

The table lists this clone with many counts. This chain uses TRBV7-9 with TRBJ2-1; no definite D call. CDR1 is SEHNR and CDR2 is FQNEAQ in the germline V gene (reference sequence). V lost 5 bases to trimming and J lost 7 bases, with 6 bases between them. This CDR3 is built from 11 residues. This CDR3 reads CASSRVNEQFF. The CDR3 DNA sequence: TGTGCCAGCAGCCGGGTTAATGAGCAGTTCTTC. Filled out from reference TRBV7-9 and TRBJ2-1, the complete variable domain reads DTGVSQNPRHKITKRGQNVTFRCDPISEHNRLYWYRQTLGQGPEFLTYFQNEAQLEKSRLLSDRFSAERPKGSFSTLEIQRTEQGDSAMYLCASSRVNEQFFGPGTRLTVL.

This clone has at least ten counts. V and J are TRBV4-3 and TRBJ2-3; D may match TRBD1 or TRBD2 (5 bases each). This CDR3 has 16 amino acids. Trimming shortened V by 0 bases and J by 4 bases, and 14 bases separated the two germline ends. Per the germline V gene, CDR1 is LGHNA and CDR2 is YSLEER. The CDR3 loop reads CASSQEVGVGSDTQYF. The CDR3 DNA reads TGCGCCAGCAGCCAAGAGGTGGGGGTAGGCTCAGATACGCAGTATTTT.

This clone has more than one count but fewer than ten. Germline and junction disagree at one end, which may indicate a read error. In DNA, the CDR3 is TGTGCCAGCAGCGAGGGGACAGCCTACAATGGGCAGTTCTTC. This translates into CASSEGTAYNGQFF. This chain connects TRBV19 to TRBJ2-1, with 7 positions matching TRBD1. The V gene's germline CDR1 is LNHDA and CDR2 SQIVND (reference sequence). This CDR3 spans 14 amino acids.

The chain joins TRBV30 to TRBJ1-2, with no clear D. The germline gives CDR1 GTSNPN, CDR2 SVGIG (reference sequence). Trimming took 4 bases from V and 4 from J, leaving 10 bases between them. The CDR3 covers 12 residues. CDR3 DNA sequence: TGTGCCTGGATCGGCGAAGGCTATGGCTACACCTTC. It specifies CAWIGEGYGYTF.

This clone appeared many times. The chain employs TRBV7-3 and TRBJ2-7, with D maybe TRBD2 (6 bases). Germline V gene sequence: CDR1 SGHTA, CDR2 FQGTGA. V was shortened by 2 bases and J by 2 bases, with 13 bases between the two germline ends. There are 15 residues in the CDR3. The CDR3 nucleotides are TGTGCCAGCAGCTTAGGGCCAGGGAGGACCTACGAGCAGTACTTC. Translation: CASSLGPGRTYEQYF.

This clone has a count of ten or more. CDR3 sequence: CASSYQTGTGAYGYTF. CDR3 coding DNA: TGCGCCAGCAGCTACCAAACCGGGACAGGAGCCTATGGCTACACCTTC. The V call is TRBV4-1, the J call TRBJ1-2; 8 bases are shared with TRBD1. CDR1 and CDR2 from the germline V gene are MGHRA and YSYEKL. The trim removed 5 bases at V and 4 bases at J, leaving 12 bases unmatched. CDR3 length: 16 amino acids.

The V gene is TRBV10-3, the J gene TRBJ2-7; the D is unclear. CDR1 is ENHRY and CDR2 is SYGVKD in the germline V gene. V gave up 0 bases and J gave up 6 bases, with 21 bases separating them. The CDR3 covers 17 residues. CDR3 sequence (DNA): TGTGCCATCAGTGAGTCTTCGGTACTATCGAGAGTCCTCGAGCAGTACTTC. Its protein product is CAISESSVLSRVLEQYF.

In this sample, this clone turned up many times. The chain links TRBV12-3 or TRBV12-4 to TRBJ2-3; D possibly corresponds to TRBD1 (6 bases). V was cut by 2 bases and J by 3 bases, with 9 bases left in between. The CDR3 is made up of 14 amino acids. CDR3 bases: TGTGCCAGCAGTTTAACCACAGGGACAGATACGCAGTATTTT. The encoded protein is CASSLTTGTDTQYF.

The table lists this clone with a few counts. The chain combines TRBV28 with TRBJ1-1; TRBD1 matches at 7 bases. The CDR3 consists of 16 residues. V shed 4 bases and J 1 base; nucleotides not matched to a gene: 9. Germline V gene sequence: CDR1 MDHEN, CDR2 SYDVKM. CDR3 region: CASSSITTGKNTEAFF. CDR3 nucleotide sequence: TGTGCCAGCAGTTCGATAACGACAGGGAAGAACACTGAAGCTTTCTTT. Full variable domain (missing parts from reference TRBV28 and TRBJ1-1): DVKVTQSSRYLVKRTGEKVFLECVQDMDHENMFWYRQDPGLGLRLIYFSYDVKMKEKGDIPEGYSVSREKKERFSLILESASTNQTSMYLCASSSITTGKNTEAFFGQGTRLTVV.

This clone was counted many times. V and J are TRBV28 and TRBJ2-5; TRBD1 matches at 9 bases. CDR1 and CDR2 (germline): MDHEN, SYDVKM. This CDR3 has 15 residues. V gave up 5 bases and J gave up 4 bases; unmatched junction bases: 8. Here the CDR3 reads CASSTDRGLVETQYF. In DNA form, the CDR3 reads TGTGCCAGCAGTACCGACAGGGGGTTGGTAGAGACCCAGTACTTC.